Below, 10 T cell receptor beta chains from the same sample are listed, as sequenced in a study of neurological immune-mediated disorders (dated by TCRdb to between 2018 and 2021). Library method: 5' RACE. Sequencing relied on an Illumina HiSeq 2500. The raw public reads went through TCRdb reprocessing: fastp at Q25, MiXCR clone calling, in-frame beta chains kept. Rows with a matching CDR3 protein are joined into one entry that keeps the most common DNA and genes. This sample holds more than 25,000 distinct CDR3 sequences; about 12% were observed only once. The ten largest clones take up 5.5% to 7.5% of the sample. Material for sequencing was PBMCs. The receptor set was obtained from an older woman in good health.

At least ten counts were recorded for this clonotype. The chain joins TRBV19 to TRBJ2-4, with D hard to call. Germline CDR1 reads LNHDA; CDR2 reads SQIVND (reference sequence). This CDR3 comprises 16 residues. Trimming shortened V by 3 bases and J by 0 bases, and 12 bases separated the two germline ends. CDR3 DNA: TGTGCCAGTAGTATTCGCCCGACACCAGCCAAAAACATTCAGTACTTC. Its protein product is CASSIRPTPAKNIQYF.

This clonotype came up many times. V and J are TRBV5-1 and TRBJ2-1, with TRBD1 as a possible D gene (6 bases). Germline CDR1 and CDR2: SGHRS and YFSETQ. Trimming took off 0 bases at V and 3 bases at J, with 13 bases between the two ends. The CDR3 runs to 16 residues. The CDR3 bases are TGCGCCAGCAGCTTGGAGGGACATCAAATCTACAATGAGCAGTTCTTC. Its protein product is CASSLEGHQIYNEQFF. The full variable domain, completed using reference TRBV5-1 and TRBJ2-1, is KAGVTQTPRYLIKTRGQQVTLSCSPISGHRSVSWYQQTPGQGLQFLFEYFSETQRNKGNFPGRFSGRQFSNSRSEMNVSTLELGDSALYLCASSLEGHQIYNEQFFGPGTRLTVL.

This clonotype came up many times. This chain connects TRBV7-6 to TRBJ2-1, with TRBD2 identical over 12 bases. CDR1 is SGHVS, CDR2 FNYEAQ, per germline. Losses at the gene ends were 1 base for V and 4 bases for J; bases not matched to a gene: 2. The CDR3 is 16 amino acids. The CDR3 region is CASSLDLAGGYNEQFF. The CDR3 DNA is TGTGCCAGCAGCTTAGATCTAGCGGGGGGGTACAATGAGCAGTTCTTC.

This clonotype was observed many times. The chain joins TRBV5-8 to TRBJ1-5; D might be TRBD1 (5 bases). The V gene's germline CDR1 is SGHTS and CDR2 YDEGEE. Trimming removed 2 bases at V and 1 base at J, with 16 bases between. This CDR3 contains 17 residues. CDR3 region: CASSLSLTGASNQPQHF. DNA for the CDR3: TGTGCCAGCAGCTTATCCCTGACCGGGGCAAGCAATCAGCCCCAGCATTTT.

Comments on this clonotype: Compared with germline, one end of the junction differs, possibly owing to a read error. This chain uses TRBV20-1 with TRBJ1-5, with D unresolved. CDR1 and CDR2 (germline): DFQATT, SNEGSKA (reference sequence). The CDR3 extends over 13 amino acids. The CDR3, as DNA: TGCAGAGCGAAGGACCCAGGAGGTCAGCCCAAGCATTTT. Translating it yields CRAKDPGGQPKHF.

This clonotype was recorded at least ten times. V and J are TRBV7-8 and TRBJ2-2; TRBD2 matches at 9 bases. The ends lost 4 bases at V and 4 bases at J; junction bases unmatched: 4. Germline V gives CDR1 SGHVS, CDR2 FQNEAQ. The CDR3 consists of 15 residues. The CDR3 region has the DNA TGTGCCAGCAGCTCGCGGGGGGGGTTCACCGGGGAGCTGTTTTTT. Translated, it gives CASSSRGGFTGELFF.

This clonotype appeared many times. The chain links TRBV20-1 to TRBJ2-7; 9 bases are shared with TRBD1. Germline lookup yields CDR1 DFQATT and CDR2 SNEGSKA (reference sequence). The CDR3 runs 12 residues. With V trimmed by 6 bases and J by 5 bases, 5 bases remained unmatched. DNA of the CDR3: TGCAGTGCCGACCGGGACAGGGACGAGCAGTACTTC. The encoded protein is CSADRDRDEQYF.

At least ten counts were recorded for this clonotype. The chain's CDR3 is CASVRQREDDGGELFF. The CDR3 DNA follows: TGTGCCAGTGTACGGCAGCGGGAGGACGATGGCGGGGAGCTGTTTTTT. The rearrangement uses TRBV7-2 and TRBJ2-2; 9 bases map to TRBD2. Trimming at V came to 9 bases and at J to 7 bases, leaving 15 bases not matched to a gene. CDR1 and CDR2 (germline): SGHTA, FQGNSA. There are 16 residues in the CDR3.

This clonotype has ten or more counts. The chain links TRBV13 to TRBJ1-6; D is uncertain. Germline V CDR1 and CDR2: PRHDT, FYEKMQ (reference sequence). The CDR3 contains 16 residues. With 3 bases removed from V and 8 bases from J, the gap between germline ends came to 17 bases. The DNA of the CDR3 is TGTGCCAGCAGCTTCTACTCCTTATCCCGCGATTCACCCCTCCACTTT. Its protein is CASSFYSLSRDSPLHF.

This clonotype was detected ten times or more. This CDR3 is CASSLTVFLGEQYF. The CDR3 bases are TGTGCCAGCAGTTTAACGGTCTTCCTGGGGGAGCAGTACTTC. The chain couples TRBV27 to TRBJ2-7, with D unresolved. The CDR3 contains 14 residues. Germline CDR1 and CDR2: MNHEY and SMNVEV (reference sequence). The V and J ends lost 2 bases and 7 bases respectively, with 15 bases between them.